This note documents a single T cell receptor (beta chain) sequence. Its antigen remains unidentified. The junction does not match germline at one end; this may be a read error. Making TCR beta cDNA involved approximately 520 ng total RNA and a constant-region primer. Libraries of TCR beta came from three nested multiplex PCR rounds with slightly modified ARM-PCR. TCRdb redid the calling of the multiplex PCR reads with MiXCR, one entry per CDR3 protein. This repertoire shows around 170,000 distinct CDR3 sequences, over 50% found once; its top ten account for about 72%. The data stem from a study of tumor-infiltrating lymphocytes in primary liver carcinoma. General observations from the study: Pairs of tumor regions overlapped more than tumor-adjacent and tumor-blood pairs did. Relative to blood, tumors carried a significantly larger fraction of the repertoire in their top 250 clones (p = 0.039).

Researchers drew blood RNA from unsorted whole blood and extracted germline DNA as well. Patients had chronic HBV infection and were treatment-naive. This clonotype was obtained from a man aged 40-55 years with primary liver carcinoma and hepatitis B virus infection. The source material was peripheral blood.

The CDR3 region has the DNA TGTGCCAGCAGCCTCGGGACAATCACCGGGGAGTTGTTTTTT. As protein: CASSLGTITGELFF. This sequence joins TRBV11-2 and TRBJ2-2, with D tentatively TRBD1 (6 bases). In germline, CDR1 is SGHAT, CDR2 FQNNGV. The CDR3 sequence is 14 residues long.